This T cell receptor beta chain appears in the sequencing data of a study of shared clonotypes between healthy human individuals. Study-wide results and caveats: Compared with memory subsets, naive subsets generally had larger estimated richness.

A remark on this clone: Antigen specificity is unknown. Other DNA sequences in this sample translate to the same CDR3.

Libraries were prepared by immunoSEQ multiplex PCR; TCRdb keeps only in-frame clonotypes and omits some of them. Altogether roughly 2.2 million clones are present, roughly 93% being singletons, with the ten largest covering under 0.45%. The TCR sequence derives from a man aged 18 to 30 in good health. Some clones in this sample may be carry-over from other donors' samples. The sample was naive CD4+ T cells from PBMCs. The subset: CD45RA+ positively selected.

In nucleotides, the CDR3 is TGTGCCAGCAGCTTAACTCCCAGCTACGAGCAGTACTTC. Amino acids: CASSLTPSYEQYF. The chain combines TRBV7-3 with TRBJ2-7; D not certain. CDR1 SGHTA and CDR2 FQGTGA come from the germline V gene. This CDR3 spans 13 amino acids. V shed 0 bases and J shed 3 bases, with 6 bases lying between them.